Following are 2 T cell receptor beta chains from one sample sequenced in a study of blood T cells in healthy people across ages. Together with a sample-barcoded 5' primer, a J-beta primer mix was included in a second PCR lasting roughly 7 to 11 cycles. TCRdb passed the 5' RACE reads through MiXCR, listing each CDR3 protein once. This table has approximately 690,000 distinct CDR3 sequences, roughly 53% appearing once. The sequenced material came from blood. The receptors were sampled from a man aged 55 to 70 in good health.

This clonotype was found a few times. The chain employs TRBV19 and TRBJ2-5, with a tentative D call TRBD1 (6 bases). The CDR3 is 15 amino acids. V lost 6 bases and J lost 2, with 16 bases in between. The germline V gene has CDR1 LNHDA and CDR2 SQIVND (reference sequence). The CDR3 sequence is CASRNPGALQETQYF. In DNA, the CDR3 is TGTGCCAGTAGAAACCCAGGGGCCCTACAAGAGACCCAGTACTTC.

The chain joins TRBV6-1 to TRBJ2-1; a weak D match, TRBD2 (6 bases). V lost 5 bases and J lost 4, with 18 bases in between. This CDR3 comprises 16 residues. CDR1 is MNHNS, CDR2 SASEGT, per germline. The CDR3 sequence is CASSSWGDGPYNEQFF. The DNA of the CDR3 is TGTGCCAGCAGTTCGTGGGGGGACGGCCCTTACAATGAGCAGTTCTTC.